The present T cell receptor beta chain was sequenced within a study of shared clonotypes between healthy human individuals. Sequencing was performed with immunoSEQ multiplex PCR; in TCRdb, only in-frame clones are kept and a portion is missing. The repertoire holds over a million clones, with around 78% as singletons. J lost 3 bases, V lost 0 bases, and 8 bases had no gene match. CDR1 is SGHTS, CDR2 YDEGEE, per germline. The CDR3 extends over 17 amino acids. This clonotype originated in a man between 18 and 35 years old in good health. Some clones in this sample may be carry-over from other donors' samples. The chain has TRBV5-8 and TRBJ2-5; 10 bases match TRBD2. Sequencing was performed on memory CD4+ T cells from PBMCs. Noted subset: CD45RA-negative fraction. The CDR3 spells CASSLALASGSKETQYF. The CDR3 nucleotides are TGTGCCAGCAGCTTGGCCTTGGCTAGCGGGAGCAAAGAGACCCAGTACTTC.